These 28 T cell receptor beta chains were sequenced from one sample in a study of response to subunit inactivated influenza vaccine. From the RT-PCR reads, TCRdb called clonotypes with MiXCR, one entry per CDR3 protein. The sample consists of roughly 190,000 distinct CDR3 sequences, approximately 12% of them appearing once. These data were also filed under a second study, of T cells expressing NK-cell markers. That paper adds: UMI-tagged 5'RACE template switching yielded the TCR beta cDNA.

The sequences come from CD8+ T cells sorted from PBMCs, collected about 13 days after vaccination. These receptors were obtained from a man aged 45 to 65 who received an inactivated influenza vaccine.

This clonotype appeared many times. The chain joins TRBV7-9 to TRBJ2-1; 14 bases fit TRBD2. J was trimmed by 1 base and V by 6 bases; bases with no gene match: 2. This CDR3 has 16 residues. CDR1 is SEHNR, CDR2 FQNEAQ, per germline (reference sequence). CDR3 amino acids: CASSRLAGGSYNEQFF. CDR3 sequence (DNA): TGTGCCAGCAGTCGACTAGCGGGGGGGTCCTACAATGAGCAGTTCTTC.

This clonotype has more than one count but fewer than ten. The chain recombines TRBV7-6 with TRBJ2-3, with D tentatively TRBD2 (7 bases). The V and J ends lost 1 base and 0 bases respectively, with 17 bases between them. The CDR3 runs to 18 residues. Germline V lookup: CDR1 SGHVS, CDR2 FNYEAQ. The CDR3 loop reads CASSLEFRGGSSTDTQYF. The DNA for the CDR3 is TGTGCCAGCAGCTTAGAGTTCCGCGGGGGCTCTAGCACAGATACGCAGTATTTT.

Many counts were recorded for this clonotype. The genes are TRBV27 and TRBJ2-1; 11 positions agree with TRBD1. This CDR3 contains 16 residues. Unmatched junction bases numbered 9, after V lost 4 bases and J lost 7 bases. From germline, CDR1 is MNHEY and CDR2 SMNVEV (reference sequence). This chain's CDR3 is CASSYIRTGGWNEQFF. The DNA for the CDR3 is TGTGCCAGCAGTTATATTAGGACAGGGGGCTGGAATGAGCAGTTCTTC.

This rearrangement joins TRBV20-1 to TRBJ2-1; D not certain. Looked up from germline, CDR1 is DFQATT and CDR2 is SNEGSKA (reference sequence). The CDR3 has 12 amino acids. V lost 4 bases, J lost 2 bases, and 6 bases lay in between. CDR3 nucleotide sequence: TGCAGTGCTACATTAGCCTACAATGAGCAGTTCTTC. Its translation is CSATLAYNEQFF.

A few counts support this clonotype. The gene calls are TRBV7-9 and TRBJ2-7, with TRBD2 as a possible D gene (5 bases). The CDR3 extends over 14 amino acids. Trimming removed 3 bases from V and 3 bases from J, with 12 bases in between. Looked up from germline, CDR1 is SEHNR and CDR2 is FQNEAQ (reference sequence). The CDR3 region has the DNA TGTGCCAGCAGCTTTACGGGAATACACTACGAGCAGTACTTC. Its translation: CASSFTGIHYEQYF.

Ten or more counts support this clonotype. The chain links TRBV3-1 to TRBJ2-3; 8 positions agree with TRBD1. Trimming at V came to 1 base and at J to 6 bases, leaving 3 bases not matched to a gene. The CDR3 is made up of 14 amino acids. Germline loops: CDR1 LGHDT, CDR2 YNNKEL (reference sequence). CDR3 bases: TGTGCCAGCAGCCAAGGAGGACAGGGCGATACGCAGTATTTT. Its translation is CASSQGGQGDTQYF.

The table lists this clonotype with a few counts. The chain is built from TRBV25-1 and TRBJ2-6; weak D call: TRBD1 (5 bases). The V end lost 2 bases, the J end lost 2 bases, and 10 bases lay between the germline ends. This CDR3 has 16 residues. The germline V gene encodes CDR1 MGHDK and CDR2 SYGVNS. The CDR3 protein is CASSEVGEAGANVLTF. CDR3 bases: TGTGCCAGCAGTGAAGTAGGGGAAGCTGGGGCCAACGTCCTGACTTTC.

This clonotype has just a few counts. The chain employs TRBV6-1 and TRBJ2-7, with 12 positions matching TRBD2. Germline assignment: CDR1 MNHNS and CDR2 SASEGT. This CDR3 has 16 amino acids. V was clipped by 2 bases and J by 2 bases; unmatched bases: 4. The CDR3 sequence is CASSEPGLAGPYEQYF. As DNA, the CDR3 is TGTGCCAGCAGTGAACCCGGACTAGCGGGGCCCTACGAGCAGTACTTC.

This clonotype occurred once. The chain is built from TRBV20-1 and TRBJ2-7; 10 nucleotides align to TRBD2. Trimming at V came to 6 bases and at J to 7 bases, leaving 12 bases not matched to a gene. CDR3 length: 14 amino acids. Germline values: CDR1 DFQATT, CDR2 SNEGSKA (reference sequence). CDR3 nucleotides: TGCAGTGCAGTGGGACTAGCGACCGACTGGGAGCAGTACTTC. It translates to CSAVGLATDWEQYF.

This clonotype was observed a few times. This sequence joins TRBV4-2 and TRBJ2-1; D is unclear. Per the germline V gene, CDR1 is LGHNA and CDR2 is YNFKEQ. There are 17 residues in the CDR3. The V end was cut by 3 bases, the J end by 8 bases, with 23 bases between. CDR3 DNA sequence: TGTGCCAGCAGCCACACAAGCCCAGGAACCTTTGTCTATGAGCAGTTCTTC. This codes for CASSHTSPGTFVYEQFF.

The rearrangement joins TRBV4-2 to TRBJ2-7, with D tentatively TRBD1 (6 bases). V gave up 3 bases and J gave up 6 bases, with 18 bases separating them. The germline V gene encodes CDR1 LGHNA and CDR2 YNFKEQ. The CDR3 extends over 15 amino acids. CDR3 residues: CASSQLQGLRREQYF. The CDR3 DNA reads TGTGCCAGCAGCCAGCTACAGGGTCTACGCCGCGAGCAGTACTTC.

The chain combines TRBV12-3 or TRBV12-4 with TRBJ1-1, with D tentatively TRBD1 (5 bases). The CDR3 extends over 16 amino acids. V lost 7 bases, J lost 3 bases, and 21 bases lay in between. The CDR3: CASNPGLAGVYTEAFF. CDR3 nucleotide sequence: TGTGCCAGCAACCCCGGTTTGGCGGGGGTCTACACTGAAGCTTTCTTT.

This chain uses TRBV7-9 with TRBJ2-5; 8 nucleotides match TRBD1. V shed 3 bases, J shed 4 bases, and the junction held 7 bases outside the gene matches. Germline lookup yields CDR1 SEHNR and CDR2 FQNEAQ (reference sequence). This CDR3 has 15 amino acids. The CDR3 here is CASSLSGGPPETQYF. The CDR3 DNA reads as TGTGCCAGCAGCTTGTCAGGGGGCCCCCCAGAGACCCAGTACTTC.

This clonotype was counted between two and nine times. The rearrangement links TRBV4-1 to TRBJ1-1; D is ambiguous. With 1 base removed from V and 11 bases from J, the gap between germline ends came to 14 bases. The CDR3 has 13 amino acids. CDR1 is MGHRA and CDR2 is YSYEKL in the germline V gene. The CDR3 bases are TGCGCCAGCAGCCAAGGATCGGCTAACCCGGCTTTCTTT. Translated: CASSQGSANPAFF.

This clonotype has a handful of counts. The rearrangement links TRBV6-2 or TRBV6-3 to TRBJ2-1; 7 bases fit TRBD2. The J segment lost 2 bases and the V segment lost 5 bases, leaving 9 bases of the junction unmatched. CDR1 is MNHEY, CDR2 SVGEGT, per germline. This CDR3 comprises 16 residues. CDR3 coding DNA: TGTGCCAGCAGTCCGAAAACTAGCGTACCCTACAATGAGCAGTTCTTC. This encodes CASSPKTSVPYNEQFF.

This clonotype was observed a few times. The rearrangement links TRBV29-1 to TRBJ2-7; 11 positions agree with TRBD2. Germline assignment: CDR1 SQVTM and CDR2 ANQGSEA. The CDR3 covers 14 residues. V lost 0 bases and J lost 4; bases outside the gene matches: 2. The CDR3 loop reads CSVEEGTSGYEQYF. The CDR3 DNA reads TGCAGCGTTGAAGAGGGGACTAGCGGATACGAGCAGTACTTC.

This chain joins TRBV12-3 or TRBV12-4 and TRBJ2-7, with TRBD2 matching over 8 bases. Losses at the gene ends were 4 bases for V and 1 base for J; bases not matched to a gene: 6. There are 15 residues in the CDR3. The CDR3 loop reads CASSYSGAPSYEQYF. The CDR3 DNA sequence: TGTGCCAGCAGTTATAGCGGGGCACCATCCTACGAGCAGTACTTC.

The chain links TRBV27 to TRBJ2-7, with 8 bases identical to TRBD2. J gave up 1 base and V 6 bases, and 8 bases lay outside the gene matches. The CDR3 loop spans 15 amino acids. Germline V gives CDR1 MNHEY, CDR2 SMNVEV (reference sequence). For the CDR3, the DNA is TGTGCCAGCAGAATAAGCGGGAGTTCTTCCTACGAGCAGTACTTC. It is translated as CASRISGSSSYEQYF.

This clonotype was recorded a few times. J is TRBJ2-1 and V is TRBV6-5, with 7 bases identical to TRBD1. V trimming: 0 bases; J trimming: 2 bases; junction bases outside the gene matches: 13. CDR3 length: 19 amino acids. Looked up from germline, CDR1 is MNHEY and CDR2 is SVGAGI. CDR3: CASSYSMWRQGGPYNEQFF. DNA for the CDR3: TGTGCCAGCAGTTACTCGATGTGGAGACAGGGTGGACCCTACAATGAGCAGTTCTTC.

The gene calls are TRBV27 and TRBJ2-1, with 11 nucleotides matching TRBD1. V trimming: 2 bases; J trimming: 7 bases; junction bases outside the gene matches: 4. Germline V gene lookup returns CDR1 MNHEY and CDR2 SMNVEV (reference sequence). The CDR3 has 15 amino acids. The CDR3: CASSLGTGGVNEQFF. The CDR3 region has the DNA TGTGCCAGCAGTTTAGGGACAGGGGGAGTGAATGAGCAGTTCTTC.

The chain uses TRBV5-6 and TRBJ2-7; D may be TRBD2 (6 bases). Germline-derived CDR1 and CDR2 are SGHDT and YYEEEE. The germline V and J ends were trimmed by 3 bases and 3 bases, with 13 bases remaining between them. The CDR3 runs 14 residues. CDR3 sequence reads: CASSSEGHFYEQYF. As DNA, the CDR3 is TGTGCCAGCAGCTCGGAGGGCCACTTCTACGAGCAGTACTTC.

This clonotype came up many times. This chain joins TRBV12-3 or TRBV12-4 and TRBJ2-7; D uncertain. The CDR3 has 11 amino acids. Trimming removed 3 bases from V and 5 bases from J, with 5 bases in between. CDR3 coding DNA: TGTGCCAGCAGTTTTTTCCACGAGCAGTACTTC. This codes for CASSFFHEQYF.

This chain joins TRBV4-3 and TRBJ2-1; TRBD2 matches at 11 bases. Germline V gene sequence: CDR1 LGHNA, CDR2 YSLEER. Germline trimming cut 4 bases from V and 9 bases from J; bases unmatched to any gene: 11. CDR3 length equals 16 residues. DNA of the CDR3: TGCGCCAGCAGCCGCGTCCTAGCGGGAGGTCTTGGTGAGCAGTTCTTC. This codes for CASSRVLAGGLGEQFF.

This clonotype was observed many times. CDR3 DNA: TGTGCCAGCAGCACACATCGAAGGGTCGCCAGAGTTCTGAACACTGAAGCTTTCTTT. Encoded protein: CASSTHRRVARVLNTEAFF. The chain combines TRBV21-1 with TRBJ1-1. TRBV21-1 is classified as a pseudogene. CDR3 size: 19 residues.

The chain uses TRBV12-3 or TRBV12-4 and TRBJ2-3, with TRBD2 matching over 7 bases. With V trimmed by 6 bases and J by 2 bases, 5 bases remained unmatched. CDR3 length: 14 residues. The CDR3 loop reads CASSGLVFTDTQYF. In DNA, the CDR3 is TGTGCCAGCAGCGGACTAGTTTTCACAGATACGCAGTATTTT.

This clonotype was seen once. The chain carries TRBV27 and TRBJ2-1; D not certain. Per the germline V gene, CDR1 is MNHEY and CDR2 is SMNVEV (reference sequence). V was trimmed by 1 base and J by 6 bases, leaving 13 bases between them. The CDR3 extends over 15 amino acids. In nucleotides, the CDR3 is TGTGCCAGCAGTTTATATAGGGTAGATGGCAATGAGCAGTTCTTC. It encodes CASSLYRVDGNEQFF.

This clonotype has ten or more counts. The V and J genes are TRBV29-1 and TRBJ2-7; 9 bases match TRBD1. J gave up 3 bases and V 6 bases, and 6 bases lay outside the gene matches. The CDR3 loop spans 13 amino acids. The germline V gene encodes CDR1 SQVTM and CDR2 ANQGSEA. The DNA for the CDR3 is TGCAGCGTCCGGGACAGGGATCACTACGAGCAGTACTTC. Translating it yields CSVRDRDHYEQYF.

The CDR3 loop reads CAIRKETGGVYEQYF. CDR3 DNA: TGTGCCATCAGGAAGGAGACAGGGGGCGTCTACGAGCAGTACTTC. The rearrangement links TRBV10-3 to TRBJ2-7, with TRBD1 identical over 10 bases. The V gene's germline CDR1 is ENHRY and CDR2 SYGVKD. V lost 6 bases to trimming and J lost 3 bases; unmatched junction nucleotides: 8. This CDR3 has 15 residues.